This is a list of T cell receptor beta chains from one sample in a study of shared clonotypes between healthy human individuals. Only in-frame clones appear in the TCRdb table, and some are missing; sequencing was by immunoSEQ multiplex PCR. The sample has about 2.1 million clones; 85% to 95% are singletons. What was sequenced was naive CD8+ T cells from PBMCs. The receptors were sampled from a man aged 18 to 35 in good health. Some clones in this sample may be carry-over from other donors' samples. Both conserved end residues are part of each CDR3. A D gene is named only where the DNA matches it firmly. The size entry is marked missing in some rows and otherwise reads once, few, many or a size class.

>NA|once|TRBJ2-7|TRBV28
TGTGCCAGCAGTTTCAGGCTAGCACCCTACGAGCAGTACTTC
CASSFRLAPYEQYF
>NA|NA|TRBJ2-7|TRBV7-9
TGTGCCAGCAGCTTAGCCTGGGGGGTCACCTACGAGCAGTACTTC
CASSLAWGVTYEQYF
>TRBD1|NA|TRBJ1-1|TRBV4-1
TGCGCCAGCAGCCACCGGGACAGGGAAATGAACACTGAAGCTTTCTTT
CASSHRDREMNTEAFF
>NA|NA|TRBJ2-7|TRBV7-8
TGTGCCAGCAGAATTTTCGGAGTCCCTTCGTACGAGCAGTACTTC
CASRIFGVPSYEQYF
>NA|NA|TRBJ2-1|TRBV28
TGTGCCAGCAGTCCCCCGGGGGCGACTAGCTTTGAGTTCTTC
CASSPPGATSFEFF
>NA|NA|TRBJ2-3|TRBV27
TGTGCCAGCAGTTTATGGGTGGGGAGCAGCACAGATACGCAGTATTTT
CASSLWVGSSTDTQYF
>TRBD1|NA|TRBJ2-7|TRBV9
TGTGCCAGCAGCGTAGATACAGGGGTCCGAGGCGAGCAGTACTTC
CASSVDTGVRGEQYF
>NA|NA|TRBJ2-2|TRBV7-9
TGTGCCAGCAGCTTAGCAACCGGGGAGCTGTTTTTT
CASSLATGELFF
>NA|NA|TRBJ2-7|TRBV7-9
TGTGCCAGCAGCCCCGGCGGAGCCCCCTACGAGCAGTACTTC
CASSPGGAPYEQYF
>TRBD1|NA|TRBJ2-3|TRBV10-2
TGCGCCAGCACCGACAGGGGAGGCACAGATACGCAGTATTTT
CASTDRGGTDTQYF
>TRBD2|NA|TRBJ2-7|TRBV19
TGTGCCAGTAGTATAGCTGTCTGGCGGGAGGGATACGAGCAGTACTTC
CASSIAVWREGYEQYF
>TRBD1|NA|TRBJ1-1|TRBV5-1
TGCGCCAGCAGCTTGGCCCCAGGGGGCAACACTGAAGCTTTCTTT
CASSLAPGGNTEAFF
>TRBD1|NA|TRBJ1-2|TRBV28
TGTGCCAGCAGGGACGGACAGGGGAGGGATTTTAACTATGGCTACACCTTC
CASRDGQGRDFNYGYTF
>NA|NA|TRBJ2-7|TRBV5-6
TGTGCCAGCACCTCCTGGGTGCAGGGTCAAAACGAGCAGTACTTC
CASTSWVQGQNEQYF
>NA|NA|TRBJ1-1|TRBV5-1
TGCGCCAGCAGCGACCCTTGGGGGAACACTGAAGCTTTCTTT
CASSDPWGNTEAFF
>TRBD1|NA|TRBJ2-3|TRBV25-1
TGTGCCATCGAAGGGACAGGGGGCCTCACAGATACGCAGTATTTT
CAIEGTGGLTDTQYF
>TRBD2|NA|TRBJ2-5|TRBV7-6
TGTGCCAGCAGCCCCCCCGGGGGGGTGGGGGAGTCCCAGTACTTC
CASSPPGGVGESQYF